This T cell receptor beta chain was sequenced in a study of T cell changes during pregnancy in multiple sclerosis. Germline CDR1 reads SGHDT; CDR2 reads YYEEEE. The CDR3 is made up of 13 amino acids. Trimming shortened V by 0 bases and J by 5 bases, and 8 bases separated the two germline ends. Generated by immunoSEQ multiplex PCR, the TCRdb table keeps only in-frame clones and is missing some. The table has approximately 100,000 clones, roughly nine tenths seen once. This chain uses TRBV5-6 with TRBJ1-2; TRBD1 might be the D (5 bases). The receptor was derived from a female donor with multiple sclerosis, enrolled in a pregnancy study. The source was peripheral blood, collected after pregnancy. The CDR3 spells CASSLGTGYGYTF. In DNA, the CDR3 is TGTGCCAGCAGCTTGGGTACAGGTTATGGCTACACCTTC.